The following is a TCR beta chain sequence with its context. As yet, its antigen is unknown. These data are taken from a study of blood T cells in healthy people across ages. As for the study in general: Template switching recovered approximately one barcoded beta molecule for every two T cells. Study outcomes and limitations: Unknown donor CMV status possibly confounded expanded clonotype changes.

Drawn from each donor were approximately 10 milliliters of peripheral blood. Whenever a sample was processed, at least 6 million PBMCs were isolated. Through a sample-barcoded 5' primer and a J-beta primer mix, a second PCR was run for roughly 7 to 12 cycles. TCRdb re-called the 5' RACE reads with MiXCR, one entry per CDR3 protein. The repertoire includes 380,000 or so distinct CDR3 sequences, about half of them detected once, and under 65% sits in the top ten. Sequenced input: blood. The clonotype was recovered from a man between 60 and 75 years old in good health.

CDR3 protein: CASSTRDSQNYEKLFF. The CDR3 coding sequence is TGTGCCAGCAGTACCCGGGACAGCCAAAACTATGAAAAACTGTTTTTT. This chain uses TRBV28 with TRBJ1-4, with 7 bases aligning to TRBD1. Germline CDR1 and CDR2: MDHEN and SYDVKM. The CDR3 has 16 residues. The V gene end was trimmed by 5 bases and the J gene end by 6 bases; junction bases not matched to a gene: 12.